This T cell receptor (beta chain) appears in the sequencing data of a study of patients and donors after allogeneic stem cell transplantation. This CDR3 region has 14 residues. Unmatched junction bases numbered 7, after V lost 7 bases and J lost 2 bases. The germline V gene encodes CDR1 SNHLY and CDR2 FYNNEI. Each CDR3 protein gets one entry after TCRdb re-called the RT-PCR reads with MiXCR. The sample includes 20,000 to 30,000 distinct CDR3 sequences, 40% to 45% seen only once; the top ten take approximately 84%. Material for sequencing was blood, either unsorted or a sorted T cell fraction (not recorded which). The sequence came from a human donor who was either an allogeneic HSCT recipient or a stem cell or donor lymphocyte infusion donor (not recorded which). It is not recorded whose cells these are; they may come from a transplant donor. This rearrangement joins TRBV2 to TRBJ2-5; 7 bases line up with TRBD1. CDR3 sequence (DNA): TGTGCCAGCATCAGGGACAGATATCAAGAGACCCAGTACTTC. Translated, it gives CASIRDRYQETQYF.